The T cell receptor beta chain described here comes from a study of T cell therapy after organ transplantation. Assay: immunoSEQ multiplex PCR; the TCRdb copy retains only in-frame clones and omits some. The table shows approximately 52,000 clones, with about 94% occurring only once. The CDR3 extends over 14 amino acids. Germline V lookup: CDR1 SNHLY, CDR2 FYNNEI. V shed 6 bases and J shed 1 base, with 11 bases lying between them. As for this clone: Its antigen is unknown.

The chain joins TRBV2 to TRBJ2-3, with D uncertain. This TCR came from a human patient who had received a solid organ transplant and had CMV disease. Sequences were derived from CD8+ T cells from blood, sampled before autologous CMV-specific T cell therapy. In DNA form, the CDR3 reads TGTGCCAGCAGAGGTTCGCATGGCACAGATACGCAGTATTTT. This codes for CASRGSHGTDTQYF.